This TCR beta chain appears in the sequencing data of a study of cytomegalovirus exposure and HLA in healthy donors. Study findings and constraints: Being indistinguishable, some V segments were excluded, TRBV6-2 and TRBV6-3 among them.

The study ran its PCR with 60 Vbeta and 13 Jbeta primers. The protocol was immunoSEQ multiplex PCR, while the TCRdb copy is restricted to in-frame clones and leaves out a portion. The table lists some 93,000 clones, approximately 68% of them singletons, with 5.9% in the top ten. This CDR3 has 14 amino acids. CDR1 and CDR2 from the germline V gene are SGHVS and FQNEAQ. This clone turned up a few times. Its antigen is not known. The sequence derives from a boy younger than 18 in good health and CMV-seropositive. The chain recombines TRBV7-8 with TRBJ2-5, with 7 bases identical to TRBD1. With the DNA end fitting TRBJ2-7 better, the J assignment may be wrong. Source material: PBMCs. The CDR3 is CASSSTGRSYEQYF. The CDR3 DNA is TGTGCCAGCAGCTCGACAGGGAGATCCTACGAGCAGTACTTC.